Listed below are T cell receptor beta chains from one sample, sequenced in a study of blood T cell repertoires in COVID-19. The method was immunoSEQ multiplex PCR; TCRdb's version includes in-frame clones alone and lacks a portion of them. This sample has roughly 230,000 clones; around four fifths occur once, and the top ten carry around 6.8%. The sample comprised peripheral blood. All receptors derive from a woman aged 55 to 70 with active or convalescent COVID-19. The CDR3 runs from the conserved cysteine through the conserved F or W. D genes are given only for firm matches. Rows give clone size only sometimes, using once, few, many, or a class for an expanded clone.

v_call: TRBV30
j_call: TRBJ1-1
d_call: -
clone_size: -
cdr3_nt: TGTGCCGGAGGACTGCGGAACACTGAAGCTTTCTTT
cdr3_aa: CAGGLRNTEAFF

v_call: TRBV10-3
j_call: TRBJ1-1
d_call: TRBD1
clone_size: -
cdr3_nt: TGTGCCATCAATTCGGGACAGCCGAACACTGAAGCTTTCTTT
cdr3_aa: CAINSGQPNTEAFF

v_call: TRBV7-9
j_call: TRBJ2-1
d_call: TRBD2
clone_size: once
cdr3_nt: TGTGCCAGCAGTCGAGACTTAGGACTAGCGGGCCTCAATGAGCAGTTCTTC
cdr3_aa: CASSRDLGLAGLNEQFF

v_call: TRBV6-1
j_call: TRBJ2-5
d_call: -
clone_size: -
cdr3_nt: TGTGCCAGCAGTGAAGGTCGGGAGACCCAGTACTTC
cdr3_aa: CASSEGRETQYF

v_call: TRBV6-6
j_call: TRBJ2-5
d_call: -
clone_size: -
cdr3_nt: TGTGCCAGCAGTTATGGCGGGTTTAAGGAAGAGACCCAGTACTTC
cdr3_aa: CASSYGGFKEETQYF

v_call: TRBV5-1
j_call: TRBJ1-4
d_call: -
clone_size: -
cdr3_nt: TGCGCCAGCAGCTTGGCGGCAGACTTGGCTGAAAAACTGTTTTTT
cdr3_aa: CASSLAADLAEKLFF

v_call: TRBV5-4
j_call: TRBJ2-3
d_call: TRBD2
clone_size: few
cdr3_nt: TGTGCCAGCAGCTTTGGGACTACCAGCACAGATACGCAGTATTTT
cdr3_aa: CASSFGTTSTDTQYF

v_call: TRBV7-9
j_call: TRBJ2-3
d_call: -
clone_size: -
cdr3_nt: TGTGCCAGCAGCTCAAAGACAGGCACAGATACGCAGTATTTT
cdr3_aa: CASSSKTGTDTQYF

v_call: TRBV11-2
j_call: TRBJ2-2
d_call: -
clone_size: -
cdr3_nt: TGTGCCAGCAGCTTGTCAGGGGCGGACACCGGGGAGCTGTTTTTT
cdr3_aa: CASSLSGADTGELFF

v_call: TRBV28
j_call: TRBJ2-3
d_call: TRBD1
clone_size: -
cdr3_nt: TGTGCCAGCAGTGTAGGACAGGGGGCTTTGGATACGCAGTATTTT
cdr3_aa: CASSVGQGALDTQYF

v_call: TRBV6-5
j_call: TRBJ2-2
d_call: TRBD2
clone_size: once
cdr3_nt: TGTGCCAGCAGTTACTGGGGGGGGAGCACCGGGGAGCTGTTTTTT
cdr3_aa: CASSYWGGSTGELFF

v_call: TRBV2
j_call: TRBJ2-1
d_call: -
clone_size: -
cdr3_nt: TGTGCCAGCAGCAGCGGTTACAATGAGCAGTTCTTC
cdr3_aa: CASSSGYNEQFF

v_call: TRBV19
j_call: TRBJ1-1
d_call: -
clone_size: -
cdr3_nt: TGTGCCAGTAGTATCAGTAACACTGAAGCTTTCTTT
cdr3_aa: CASSISNTEAFF

v_call: TRBV19
j_call: TRBJ2-1
d_call: TRBD1
clone_size: -
cdr3_nt: TGTGCCAGTAGTTCCACAGGGACAGGGGAAGAGGGGCAGTTCTTC
cdr3_aa: CASSSTGTGEEGQFF

v_call: TRBV24-1
j_call: TRBJ1-1
d_call: -
clone_size: once
cdr3_nt: TGTGCCACCAGTGTTGGGGGCGATGCTGAAGCTTTCTTT
cdr3_aa: CATSVGGDAEAFF

v_call: TRBV10-1
j_call: TRBJ2-3
d_call: -
clone_size: -
cdr3_nt: TGCGCCAGCAGTGAGGGGGGGTACACAGATACGCAGTATTTT
cdr3_aa: CASSEGGYTDTQYF

v_call: TRBV2
j_call: TRBJ2-1
d_call: TRBD1
clone_size: -
cdr3_nt: TGTGCCACCTTCCGGGACAGGGATCTCGGTGAGCAGTTCTTC
cdr3_aa: CATFRDRDLGEQFF

v_call: TRBV7-9
j_call: TRBJ1-2
d_call: TRBD1
clone_size: -
cdr3_nt: TGTGCCAGCAGCTTAGCGCTTGGGACAGCCATAAACTATGGCTACACCTTC
cdr3_aa: CASSLALGTAINYGYTF

v_call: TRBV6-6
j_call: TRBJ1-2
d_call: TRBD1
clone_size: -
cdr3_nt: TGTGCCAGCAGCTCCCGACAGGGGGCTTGGGGCTACACCTTC
cdr3_aa: CASSSRQGAWGYTF

v_call: TRBV11-2
j_call: TRBJ2-5
d_call: TRBD1
clone_size: -
cdr3_nt: TGTGCCAGCAGCCTCGACAGGGGGCGGGCAGAGACCCAGTACTTC
cdr3_aa: CASSLDRGRAETQYF

v_call: TRBV7-2
j_call: TRBJ1-5
d_call: -
clone_size: -
cdr3_nt: TGTGCCAGCAGCTTAGTAGGGGGATGGGGGAATCAGCCCCAGCATTTT
cdr3_aa: CASSLVGGWGNQPQHF

v_call: TRBV25-1
j_call: TRBJ1-5
d_call: -
clone_size: -
cdr3_nt: TGTGCCAGCAGTTCCGGGGGGGGGAGCAATCAGCCCCAGCATTTT
cdr3_aa: CASSSGGGSNQPQHF

v_call: TRBV5-8
j_call: TRBJ1-1
d_call: TRBD1
clone_size: -
cdr3_nt: TGTGCCAGCAGGAGAACTAGGGACAGCGAGACGGGCACTGAAGCTTTCTTT
cdr3_aa: CASRRTRDSETGTEAFF

v_call: TRBV6-6
j_call: TRBJ1-1
d_call: TRBD1
clone_size: -
cdr3_nt: TGTGCCAGCAGTTACGTCCCAGGGGGCAGGGGTGAAGCTTTCTTT
cdr3_aa: CASSYVPGGRGEAFF

v_call: TRBV15
j_call: TRBJ2-7
d_call: -
clone_size: -
cdr3_nt: TGTGCCACCAGCAGAGACCCCGGAGGGTCCTACGAGCAGTACTTC
cdr3_aa: CATSRDPGGSYEQYF

v_call: TRBV13
j_call: TRBJ1-1
d_call: -
clone_size: -
cdr3_nt: TGTGCCAGCAGCGAACGACAGGTCTTGGGGCCTGAAGCTTTCTTT
cdr3_aa: CASSERQVLGPEAFF

v_call: TRBV28
j_call: TRBJ1-5
d_call: TRBD1
clone_size: -
cdr3_nt: TGTGCCAGCAGTGAACAGGGGAGGTATCAGCCCCAGCATTTT
cdr3_aa: CASSEQGRYQPQHF